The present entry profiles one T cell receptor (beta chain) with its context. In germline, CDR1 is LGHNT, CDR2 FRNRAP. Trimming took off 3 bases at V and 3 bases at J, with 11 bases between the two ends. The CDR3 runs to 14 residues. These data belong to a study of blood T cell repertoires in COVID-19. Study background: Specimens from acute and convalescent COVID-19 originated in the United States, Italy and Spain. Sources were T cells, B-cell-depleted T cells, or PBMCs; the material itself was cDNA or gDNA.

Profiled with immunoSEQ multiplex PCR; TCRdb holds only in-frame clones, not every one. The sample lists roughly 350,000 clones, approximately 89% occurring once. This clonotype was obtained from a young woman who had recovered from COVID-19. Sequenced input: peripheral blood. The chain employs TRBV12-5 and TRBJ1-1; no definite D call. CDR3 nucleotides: TGTGCTAGTGGTTTACTGACCGAGGACACTGAAGCTTTCTTT. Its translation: CASGLLTEDTEAFF.